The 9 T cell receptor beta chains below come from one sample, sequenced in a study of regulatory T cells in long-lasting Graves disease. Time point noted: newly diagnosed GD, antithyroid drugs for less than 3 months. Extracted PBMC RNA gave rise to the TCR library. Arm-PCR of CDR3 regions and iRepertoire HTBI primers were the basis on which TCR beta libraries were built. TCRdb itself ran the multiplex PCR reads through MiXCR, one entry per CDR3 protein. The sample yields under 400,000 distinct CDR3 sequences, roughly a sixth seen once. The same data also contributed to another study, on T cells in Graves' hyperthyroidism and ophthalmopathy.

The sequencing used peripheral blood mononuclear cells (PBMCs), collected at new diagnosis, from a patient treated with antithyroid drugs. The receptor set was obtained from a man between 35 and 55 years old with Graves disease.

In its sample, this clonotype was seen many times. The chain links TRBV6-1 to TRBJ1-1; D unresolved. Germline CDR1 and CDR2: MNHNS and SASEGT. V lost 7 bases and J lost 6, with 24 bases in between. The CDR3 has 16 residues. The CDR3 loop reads CASTPSSGRGVSEAFF. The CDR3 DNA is TGTGCCAGCACCCCCTCTTCGGGCAGAGGAGTATCTGAAGCTTTCTTT.

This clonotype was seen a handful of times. The CDR3 spells CASSVGQGFDTEAFF. CDR3 sequence (DNA): TGTGCCAGCAGCGTAGGTCAGGGGTTTGACACTGAAGCTTTCTTT. The chain links TRBV9 to TRBJ1-1; possible D gene TRBD1, 6 bases. V lost 0 bases to trimming and J lost 3 bases, with 12 bases between them. The germline gives CDR1 SGDLS, CDR2 YYNGEE. The CDR3 totals 15 residues.

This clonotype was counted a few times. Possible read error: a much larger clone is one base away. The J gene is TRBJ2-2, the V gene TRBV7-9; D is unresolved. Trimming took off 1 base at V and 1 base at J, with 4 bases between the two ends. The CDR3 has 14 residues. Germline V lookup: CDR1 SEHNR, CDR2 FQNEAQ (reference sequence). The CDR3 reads CASSLVENTGELFF. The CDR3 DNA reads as TGTGCCAGCAGCTTAGTGGAGAACACCGGGGAGCTGTTTTTT.

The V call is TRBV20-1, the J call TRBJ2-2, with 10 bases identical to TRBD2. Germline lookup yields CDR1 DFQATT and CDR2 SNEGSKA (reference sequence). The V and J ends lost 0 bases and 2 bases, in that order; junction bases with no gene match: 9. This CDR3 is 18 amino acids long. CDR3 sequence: CSARDLASGGYNTGELFF. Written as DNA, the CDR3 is TGCAGTGCTAGAGATCTGGCTAGCGGGGGATATAACACCGGGGAGCTGTTTTTT.

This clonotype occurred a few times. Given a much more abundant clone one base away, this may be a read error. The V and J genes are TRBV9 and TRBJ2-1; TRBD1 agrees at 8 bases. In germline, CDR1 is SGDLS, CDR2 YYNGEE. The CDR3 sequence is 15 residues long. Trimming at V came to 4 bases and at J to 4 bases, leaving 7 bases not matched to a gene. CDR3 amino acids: CASSSRDRTYNEQFF. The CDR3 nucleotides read TGTGCCAGCAGCTCCCGGGACAGGACATACAATGAGCAGTTCTTC.

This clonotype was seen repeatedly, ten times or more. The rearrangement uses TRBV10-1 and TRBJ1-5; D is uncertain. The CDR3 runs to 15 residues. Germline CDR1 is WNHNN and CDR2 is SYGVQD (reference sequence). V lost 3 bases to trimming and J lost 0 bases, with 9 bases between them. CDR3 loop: CASSDNLYSNQPQHF. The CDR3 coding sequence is TGCGCCAGCAGTGACAACCTCTATAGCAATCAGCCCCAGCATTTT.

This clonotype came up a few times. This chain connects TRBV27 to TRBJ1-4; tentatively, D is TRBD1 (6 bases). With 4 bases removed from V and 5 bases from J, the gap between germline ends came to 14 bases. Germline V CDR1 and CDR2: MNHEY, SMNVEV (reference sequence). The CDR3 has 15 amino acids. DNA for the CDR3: TGTGCCAGCAGTTGGGCGGGGGCCGGCAATGAAAAACTGTTTTTT. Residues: CASSWAGAGNEKLFF.

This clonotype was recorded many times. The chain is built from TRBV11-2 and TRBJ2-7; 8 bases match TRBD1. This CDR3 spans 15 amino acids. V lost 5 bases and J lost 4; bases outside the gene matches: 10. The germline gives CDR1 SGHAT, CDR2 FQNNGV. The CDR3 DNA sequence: TGTGCCAGCAGCCGCCCACGGGACAGGTCTTACGAGCAGTACTTC. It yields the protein CASSRPRDRSYEQYF.

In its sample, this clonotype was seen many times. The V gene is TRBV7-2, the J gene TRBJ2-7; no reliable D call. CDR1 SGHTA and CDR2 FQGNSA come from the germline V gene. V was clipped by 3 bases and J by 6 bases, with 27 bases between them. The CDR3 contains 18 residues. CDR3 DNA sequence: TGTGCCAGCAGCTTGGGTAGGGCAGTCCCAAAGATGTTCATCGAGCAGTACTTC. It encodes CASSLGRAVPKMFIEQYF.